The clone carrying this T cell receptor beta chain was seen only once. The data belong to a study of CD8 T cells in Susac syndrome. Study-wide context: Blood was drawn from Susac syndrome patients while they were therapy-naive, on corticosteroids, or on intravenous immunoglobulin alone.

RNA, at about 0.45 to 1 ug, was reverse transcribed with random hexamers. MiXCR was run by TCRdb on the immunoSEQ multiplex PCR reads, yielding one entry per CDR3 protein. The data hold around 150,000 distinct CDR3 sequences, with 95% observed a single time. Germline V gene sequence: CDR1 SQVTM, CDR2 ANQGSEA. V gave up 3 bases and J gave up 9 bases, with 12 bases separating them. This CDR3 is built from 12 residues. CD8+ and CD4+ T cells taken from blood had their TCR beta sequenced. Patients with Susac syndrome met the recently defined diagnostic criteria for definite or probable disease. It was negative isolation that provided the CD8+ and CD4+ T cells, whereas TEMRA cells were enriched by FACS.

This clonotype was obtained from a human donor with Susac syndrome. Sequenced: CD8+ T cells from PBMCs. The V gene is TRBV29-1, the J gene TRBJ2-1, with a tentative D call TRBD1 (6 bases). The CDR3 protein is CSVEGRGSEQFF. Here the CDR3 DNA reads TGCAGCGTTGAGGGCAGGGGCAGTGAGCAGTTCTTC.